What follows are 8 T cell receptor beta chains derived from one specimen sequenced in a study of blood T cell repertoires in COVID-19. TCRdb's copy holds only in-frame clones and misses some; the assay was immunoSEQ multiplex PCR. The top ten clones hold approximately 15% of a sample with some 190,000 clones, 80% of them seen once. Sequencing was carried out using PBMCs or T cells enriched from blood (not recorded which). The receptors come from a man aged 55 to 70 who had been exposed to COVID-19.

V gene TRBV11-1 combines with J gene TRBJ1-2, with TRBD1 as a possible D gene (6 bases). This CDR3 contains 15 residues. CDR1 is SGHAT, CDR2 FQDESV, per germline (reference sequence). Between the trimmed V and J ends, which lost 4 bases and 7 bases, there was a span of 19 bases. The CDR3 region is CASSSRTGGAGGYTF. The CDR3 coding sequence is TGTGCCAGCAGCTCTCGGACGGGGGGCGCTGGTGGCTACACCTTC.

The table lists this clone with a few counts. This chain connects TRBV6-5 to TRBJ1-3; the D is unclear. CDR1 is MNHEY, CDR2 SVGAGI, per germline. Deletions cut 5 bases from V and 4 bases from J, with 6 bases between. The CDR3 has 12 amino acids. This chain's CDR3 is CASSPSGNTIYF. The DNA of the CDR3 is TGTGCCAGCAGTCCGTCCGGAAACACCATATATTTT.

This clone was detected a few times. V gene TRBV19 combines with J gene TRBJ2-3; 10 bases match TRBD1. Germline lookup yields CDR1 LNHDA and CDR2 SQIVND (reference sequence). The CDR3 runs 15 residues. The trim removed 3 bases at V and 4 bases at J, leaving 4 bases unmatched. CDR3 DNA sequence: TGTGCCAGTAGTATTCCCGGACAGGGGGCAGATACGCAGTATTTT. It is translated as CASSIPGQGADTQYF. The variable domain in full, completed from reference TRBV19 and TRBJ2-3, reads DGGITQSPKYLFRKEGQNVTLSCEQNLNHDAMYWYRQDPGQGLRLIYYSQIVNDFQKGDIAEGYSVSREKKESFPLTVTSAQKNPTAFYLCASSIPGQGADTQYFGPGTRLTVL.

CDR3 residues: CASSVGQGNYGYTF. The CDR3 nucleotides are TGTGCCAGCAGCGTAGGACAGGGTAACTATGGCTACACCTTC. The J gene is TRBJ1-2, the V gene TRBV9, with 7 bases matching TRBD1. This CDR3 has 14 amino acids. CDR1 and CDR2 (germline): SGDLS, YYNGEE. With 0 bases clipped from V and 1 base from J, the junction kept 0 bases outside the gene matches.

The rearrangement uses TRBV30 and TRBJ2-6; TRBD2 matches 9 bases. The CDR3 is 18 residues long. Per germline, CDR1 GTSNPN and CDR2 SVGIG (reference sequence). V was clipped by 0 bases and J by 3 bases; unmatched bases: 9. In DNA form, the CDR3 reads TGTGCCTGGAGTGTACCGATAGCGGGAGTAGTTGGGGCCAACGTCCTGACTTTC. Protein product: CAWSVPIAGVVGANVLTF.

V and J are TRBV2 and TRBJ1-3, with D possibly TRBD1 on 5 matching bases. CDR1 and CDR2 (germline): SNHLY, FYNNEI. The CDR3 extends over 15 amino acids. The ends were cut back, 6 bases at V and 0 bases at J, with 12 bases in the middle. The CDR3 protein is CASSRDSNSGNTIYF. The CDR3 coding sequence is TGTGCCAGCAGCCGGGACTCAAACTCTGGAAACACCATATATTTT.

This clone was observed a few times. The chain combines TRBV30 with TRBJ2-3; maybe TRBD1 (5 bases). The CDR3 has 14 residues. V was shortened by 1 base and J by 2 bases, with 10 bases between the two germline ends. Germline CDR1 GTSNPN, CDR2 SVGIG (reference sequence). The CDR3 nucleotides are TGTGCCTGGAGTGGGGCAGGGCTCACAGATACGCAGTATTTT. The encoded protein is CAWSGAGLTDTQYF.

Comments on this clone: Other DNA sequences in this specimen translate into the identical CDR3. The chain couples TRBV5-1 to TRBJ2-1; 9 bases map to TRBD2. CDR1 is SGHRS and CDR2 is YFSETQ in the germline V gene. The CDR3 totals 15 residues. V lost 0 bases, J lost 5 bases, and 3 bases stayed unmatched. The CDR3 region is CASSLVLAGNNEQFF. DNA for the CDR3: TGCGCCAGCAGCTTGGTACTAGCGGGTAACAATGAGCAGTTCTTC.